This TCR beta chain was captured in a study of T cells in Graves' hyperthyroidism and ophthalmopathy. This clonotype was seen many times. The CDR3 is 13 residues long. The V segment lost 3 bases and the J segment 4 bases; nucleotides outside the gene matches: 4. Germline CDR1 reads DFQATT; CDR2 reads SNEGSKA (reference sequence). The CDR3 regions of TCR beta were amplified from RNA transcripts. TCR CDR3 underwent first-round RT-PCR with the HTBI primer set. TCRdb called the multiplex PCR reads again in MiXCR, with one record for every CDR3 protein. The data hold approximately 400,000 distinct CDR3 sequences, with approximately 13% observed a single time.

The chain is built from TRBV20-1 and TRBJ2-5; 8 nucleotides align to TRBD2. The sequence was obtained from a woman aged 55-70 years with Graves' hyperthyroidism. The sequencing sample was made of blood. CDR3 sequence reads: CSARESGRETQYF. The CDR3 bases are TGCAGTGCTAGGGAAAGCGGGAGAGAGACCCAGTACTTC.